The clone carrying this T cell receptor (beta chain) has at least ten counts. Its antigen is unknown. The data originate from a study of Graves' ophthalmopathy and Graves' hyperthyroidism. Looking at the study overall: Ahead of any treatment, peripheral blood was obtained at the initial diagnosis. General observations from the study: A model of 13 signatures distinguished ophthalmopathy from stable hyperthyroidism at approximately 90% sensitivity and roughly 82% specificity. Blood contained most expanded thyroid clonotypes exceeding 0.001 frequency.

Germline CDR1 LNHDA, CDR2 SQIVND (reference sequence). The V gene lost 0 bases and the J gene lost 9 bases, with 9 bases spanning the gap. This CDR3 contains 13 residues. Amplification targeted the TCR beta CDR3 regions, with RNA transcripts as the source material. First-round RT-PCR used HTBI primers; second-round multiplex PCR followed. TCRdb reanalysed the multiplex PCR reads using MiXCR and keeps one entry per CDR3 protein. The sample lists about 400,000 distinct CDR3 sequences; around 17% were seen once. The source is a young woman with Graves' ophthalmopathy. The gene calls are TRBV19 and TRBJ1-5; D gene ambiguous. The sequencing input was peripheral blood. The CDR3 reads CASSIDTRRPQHF. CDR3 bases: TGTGCCAGTAGTATAGACACCAGACGGCCCCAGCATTTT.